A selection of T cell receptor beta chains follows, all from one sample in a study of blood T cell repertoires in COVID-19. Repertoires were generated with immunoSEQ multiplex PCR, while TCRdb's copy carries only in-frame clones and drops some. The sample gives about 270,000 clones, 65% to 90% of which show up once; 2.5% to 3% is in the top ten. Sample: peripheral blood. Receptor source: a woman aged 60-75 years with active or convalescent COVID-19. The CDR3 runs from the conserved cysteine through the conserved F or W. A D gene is named only where the DNA matches it firmly. Clone size, where shown, is once, few, many, or a class for clones that have expanded.

d_gene: NA; v_gene: TRBV19; abundance: NA; j_gene: TRBJ2-3; CDR3aa: CASSARQITDTQYF; CDR3nt: TGTGCCAGTAGTGCCCGCCAGATCACAGATACGCAGTATTTT
d_gene: NA; v_gene: TRBV5-5; abundance: NA; j_gene: TRBJ2-5; CDR3aa: CASSFGQGGETQYF; CDR3nt: TGTGCCAGCAGCTTTGGCCAGGGTGGAGAGACCCAGTACTTC
d_gene: TRBD2; v_gene: TRBV2; abundance: NA; j_gene: TRBJ2-3; CDR3aa: CASGLERGRVTDTQYF; CDR3nt: TGTGCCAGCGGACTCGAGCGGGGGAGGGTCACAGATACGCAGTATTTT
d_gene: TRBD1; v_gene: TRBV19; abundance: NA; j_gene: TRBJ1-4; CDR3aa: CASSPLGQGGEKLFF; CDR3nt: TGTGCCAGTAGTCCACTGGGACAGGGCGGGGAAAAACTGTTTTTT
d_gene: TRBD2; v_gene: TRBV5-1; abundance: NA; j_gene: TRBJ2-5; CDR3aa: CASSLFAGGREETQYF; CDR3nt: TGCGCCAGCAGCTTATTTGCGGGGGGCCGGGAGGAGACCCAGTACTTC
d_gene: TRBD1; v_gene: TRBV4-3; abundance: NA; j_gene: TRBJ2-3; CDR3aa: CASSQGGTGGADTQYF; CDR3nt: TGCGCCAGCAGCCAAGGAGGGACAGGGGGCGCAGATACGCAGTATTTT
d_gene: NA; v_gene: TRBV21-1; abundance: few; j_gene: TRBJ2-3; CDR3aa: CASSKAQEDTQYF; CDR3nt: TGTGCCAGCAGCAAAGCGCAGGAAGATACGCAGTATTTT
d_gene: TRBD2; v_gene: TRBV4-2; abundance: NA; j_gene: TRBJ2-7; CDR3aa: CASSQEFSGGFYEQYF; CDR3nt: TGTGCCAGCAGCCAAGAATTCAGCGGGGGTTTCTACGAGCAGTACTTC
d_gene: TRBD1; v_gene: TRBV6-5; abundance: NA; j_gene: TRBJ2-1; CDR3aa: CASSYNSDRPSARFF; CDR3nt: TGTGCCAGCAGTTATAACTCGGACAGGCCCTCGGCTAGGTTCTTC
d_gene: NA; v_gene: TRBV20-1; abundance: NA; j_gene: TRBJ1-1; CDR3aa: CSASTPQGARPEAFF; CDR3nt: TGCAGTGCTAGTACCCCACAGGGTGCGAGGCCTGAAGCTTTCTTT
d_gene: NA; v_gene: TRBV7-3; abundance: NA; j_gene: TRBJ1-3; CDR3aa: CASSLNSASGNTIYF; CDR3nt: TGTGCCAGCAGCTTAAATAGCGCCTCTGGAAACACCATATATTTT
d_gene: NA; v_gene: TRBV7-2; abundance: once; j_gene: TRBJ1-4; CDR3aa: CASSLFQGAGEKLFF; CDR3nt: TGTGCCAGCAGCTTATTCCAGGGCGCCGGTGAAAAACTGTTTTTT